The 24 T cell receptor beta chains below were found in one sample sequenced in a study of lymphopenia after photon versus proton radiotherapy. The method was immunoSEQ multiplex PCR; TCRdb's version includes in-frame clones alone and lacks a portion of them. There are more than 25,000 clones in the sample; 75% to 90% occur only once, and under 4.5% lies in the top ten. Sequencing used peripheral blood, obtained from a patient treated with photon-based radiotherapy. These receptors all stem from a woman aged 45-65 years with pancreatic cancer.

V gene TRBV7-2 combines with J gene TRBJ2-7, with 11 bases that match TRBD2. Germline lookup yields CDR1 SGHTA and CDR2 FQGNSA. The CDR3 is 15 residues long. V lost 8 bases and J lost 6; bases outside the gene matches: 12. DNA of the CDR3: TGTGCCAGCGCCTTCTCGACTAGCGGGGCGGGCGAGCAGTACTTC. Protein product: CASAFSTSGAGEQYF. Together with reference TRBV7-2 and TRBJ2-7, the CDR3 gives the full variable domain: GAGVSQSPSNKVTEKGKDVELRCDPISGHTALYWYRQSLGQGLEFLIYFQGNSAPDKSGLPSDRFSAERTGGSVSTLTIQRTQQEDSAVYLCASAFSTSGAGEQYFGPGTRLTVT.

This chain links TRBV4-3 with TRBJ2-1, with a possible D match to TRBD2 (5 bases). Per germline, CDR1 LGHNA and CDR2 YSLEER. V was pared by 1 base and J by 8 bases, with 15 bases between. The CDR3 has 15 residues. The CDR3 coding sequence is TGCGCCAGCAGCCAAGGGGCTAGAGGGATCGATGAGCAGTTCTTC. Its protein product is CASSQGARGIDEQFF.

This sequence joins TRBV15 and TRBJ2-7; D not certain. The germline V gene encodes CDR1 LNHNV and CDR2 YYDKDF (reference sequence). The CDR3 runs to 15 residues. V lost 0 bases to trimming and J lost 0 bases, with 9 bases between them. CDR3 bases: TGTGCCACCAGCAGAGATAAGGCGGTCTCCTACGAGCAGTACTTC. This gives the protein CATSRDKAVSYEQYF.

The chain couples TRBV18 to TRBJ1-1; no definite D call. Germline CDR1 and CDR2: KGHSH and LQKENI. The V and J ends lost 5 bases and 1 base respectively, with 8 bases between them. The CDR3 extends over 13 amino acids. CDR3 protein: CASSGPGNTEAFF. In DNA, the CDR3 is TGTGCCAGCTCAGGGCCTGGGAACACTGAAGCTTTCTTT.

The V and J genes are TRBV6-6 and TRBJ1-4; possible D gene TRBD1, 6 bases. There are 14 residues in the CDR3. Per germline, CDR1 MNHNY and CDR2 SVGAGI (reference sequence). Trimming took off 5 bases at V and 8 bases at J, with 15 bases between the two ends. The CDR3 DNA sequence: TGTGCCAGCAGTCAATATACAGGGAACGAAAAACTGTTTTTT. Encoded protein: CASSQYTGNEKLFF.

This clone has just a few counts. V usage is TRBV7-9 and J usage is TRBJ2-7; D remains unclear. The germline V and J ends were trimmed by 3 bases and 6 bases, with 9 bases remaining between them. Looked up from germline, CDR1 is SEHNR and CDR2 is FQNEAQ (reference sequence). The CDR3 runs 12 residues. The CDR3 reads CASSFGQVEQYF. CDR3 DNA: TGTGCCAGCAGCTTCGGGCAGGTCGAGCAGTACTTC.

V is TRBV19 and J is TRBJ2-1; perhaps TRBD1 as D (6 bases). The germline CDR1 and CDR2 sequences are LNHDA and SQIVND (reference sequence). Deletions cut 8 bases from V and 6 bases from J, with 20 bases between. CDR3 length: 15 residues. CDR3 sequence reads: CASRVGRGIFNEQFF. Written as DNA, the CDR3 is TGTGCCAGTCGTGTGGGCAGGGGCATCTTCAATGAGCAGTTCTTC.

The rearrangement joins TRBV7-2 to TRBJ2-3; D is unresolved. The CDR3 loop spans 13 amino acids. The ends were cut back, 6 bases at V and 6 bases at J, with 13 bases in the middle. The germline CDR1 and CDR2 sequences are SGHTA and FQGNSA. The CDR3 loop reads CASRIAGIDTQYF. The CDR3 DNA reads TGTGCCAGCAGAATCGCAGGTATCGATACGCAGTATTTT.

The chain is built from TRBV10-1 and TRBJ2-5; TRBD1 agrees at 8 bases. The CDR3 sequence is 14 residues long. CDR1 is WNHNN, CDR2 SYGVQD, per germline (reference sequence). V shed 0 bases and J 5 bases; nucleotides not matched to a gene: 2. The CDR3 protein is CASSESRGRETQYF. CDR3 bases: TGCGCCAGCAGTGAGTCCAGGGGGCGGGAGACCCAGTACTTC.

The CDR3 here is CASCSVKETQYF. The CDR3 nucleotides read TGTGCCAGCTGTTCAGTGAAAGAGACCCAGTACTTC. The V and J genes are TRBV28 and TRBJ2-5, with no clear D. CDR1 is MDHEN and CDR2 is SYDVKM in the germline V gene. CDR3 length equals 12 residues. V lost 8 bases, J lost 3 bases, and 10 bases lay in between.

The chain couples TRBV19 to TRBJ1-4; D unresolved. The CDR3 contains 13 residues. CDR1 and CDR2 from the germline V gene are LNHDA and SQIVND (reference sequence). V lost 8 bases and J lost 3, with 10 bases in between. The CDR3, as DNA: TGTGCCAGTTCTCGGGTCTCTAATGAAAAACTGTTTTTT. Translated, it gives CASSRVSNEKLFF.

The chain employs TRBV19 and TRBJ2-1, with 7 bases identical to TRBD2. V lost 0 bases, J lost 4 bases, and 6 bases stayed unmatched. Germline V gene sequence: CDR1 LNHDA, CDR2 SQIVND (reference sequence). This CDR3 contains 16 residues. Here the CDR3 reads CASSIDASGIYNEQFF. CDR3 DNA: TGTGCCAGTAGTATAGACGCTAGCGGAATTTACAATGAGCAGTTCTTC.

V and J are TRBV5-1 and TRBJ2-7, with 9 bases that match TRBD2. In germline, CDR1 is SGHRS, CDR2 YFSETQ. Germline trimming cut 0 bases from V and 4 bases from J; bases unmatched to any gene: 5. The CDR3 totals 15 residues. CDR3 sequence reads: CASSLGVAGAYEQYF. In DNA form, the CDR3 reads TGCGCCAGCAGCTTGGGGGTAGCGGGAGCGTACGAGCAGTACTTC.

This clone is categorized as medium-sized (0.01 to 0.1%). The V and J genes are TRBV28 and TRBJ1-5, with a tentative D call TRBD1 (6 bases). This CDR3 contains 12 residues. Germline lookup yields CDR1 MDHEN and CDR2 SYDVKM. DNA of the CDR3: TGTGCTCCTCAGGGGAGCAATCAGCCCCAGCATTTT. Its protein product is CAPQGSNQPQHF.

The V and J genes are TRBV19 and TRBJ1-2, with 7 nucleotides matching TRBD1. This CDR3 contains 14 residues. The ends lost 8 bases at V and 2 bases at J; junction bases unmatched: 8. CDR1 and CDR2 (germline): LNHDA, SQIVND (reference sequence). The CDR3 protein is CASGYRGRNYGYTF. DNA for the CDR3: TGTGCCAGTGGATACAGGGGACGAAACTATGGCTACACCTTC.

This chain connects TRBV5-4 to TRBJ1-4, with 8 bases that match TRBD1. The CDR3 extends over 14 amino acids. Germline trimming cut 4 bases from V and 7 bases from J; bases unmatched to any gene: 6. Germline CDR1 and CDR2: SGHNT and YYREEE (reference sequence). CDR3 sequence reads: CASSGTGLGEKLFF. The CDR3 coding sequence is TGTGCCAGCAGCGGGACAGGTCTTGGTGAAAAACTGTTTTTT. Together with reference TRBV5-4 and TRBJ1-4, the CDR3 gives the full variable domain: ETGVTQSPTHLIKTRGQQVTLRCSSQSGHNTVSWYQQALGQGPQFIFQYYREEENGRGNFPPRFSGLQFPNYSSELNVNALELDDSALYLCASSGTGLGEKLFFGSGTQLSVL.

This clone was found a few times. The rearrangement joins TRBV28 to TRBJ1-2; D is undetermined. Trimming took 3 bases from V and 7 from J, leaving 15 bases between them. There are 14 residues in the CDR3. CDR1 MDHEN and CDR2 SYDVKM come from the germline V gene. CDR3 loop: CASSLYGDEGGYTF. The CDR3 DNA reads TGTGCCAGCAGTTTGTACGGGGATGAGGGTGGCTACACCTTC.

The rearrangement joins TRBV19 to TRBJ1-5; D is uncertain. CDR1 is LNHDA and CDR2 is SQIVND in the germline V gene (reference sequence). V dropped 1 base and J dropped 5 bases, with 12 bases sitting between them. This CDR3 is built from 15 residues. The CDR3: CASSIGLAAYQPQHF. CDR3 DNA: TGTGCCAGTAGTATAGGGTTGGCAGCTTATCAGCCCCAGCATTTT.

CDR3 protein: CASSLAQPQETQYF. The CDR3 DNA is TGTGCCAGCAGCTTAGCGCAGCCGCAAGAGACCCAGTACTTC. The V call is TRBV11-1, the J call TRBJ2-5; D not certain. CDR3 length: 14 amino acids. V lost 0 bases and J 2 bases, leaving 7 bases between the germline ends. Germline lookup yields CDR1 SGHAT and CDR2 FQDESV (reference sequence). Drawing the rest from reference TRBV11-1 and TRBJ2-5, the complete variable domain is EAEVAQSPRYKITEKSQAVAFWCDPISGHATLYWYRQILGQGPELLVQFQDESVVDDSQLPKDRFSAERLKGVDSTLKIQPAELGDSAMYLCASSLAQPQETQYFGPGTRLLVL.

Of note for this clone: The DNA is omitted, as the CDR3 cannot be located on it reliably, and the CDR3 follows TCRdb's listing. The CDR3 is CASSFFQMSASDSTDTQYF. The chain links TRBV28 to TRBJ2-3; the DNA was not compared with TRBD2, the D call given in the table. The CDR3 numbers 19 amino acids, ends counted. Germline lookup yields CDR1 MDHEN and CDR2 SYDVKM.

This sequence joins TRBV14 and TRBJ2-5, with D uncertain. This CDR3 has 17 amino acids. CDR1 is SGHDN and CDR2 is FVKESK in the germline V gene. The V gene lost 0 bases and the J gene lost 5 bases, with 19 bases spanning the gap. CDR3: CASSQDFSRPSRETQYF. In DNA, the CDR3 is TGTGCCAGCAGCCAAGATTTTTCACGGCCGTCGCGGGAGACCCAGTACTTC.

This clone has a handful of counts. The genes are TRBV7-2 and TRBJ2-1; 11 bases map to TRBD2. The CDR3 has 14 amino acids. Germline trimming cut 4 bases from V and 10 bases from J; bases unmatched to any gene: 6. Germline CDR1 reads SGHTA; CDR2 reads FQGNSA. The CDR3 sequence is CASSYSGRAREQFF. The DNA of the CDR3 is TGTGCCAGCAGCTATAGCGGGAGGGCGAGGGAGCAGTTCTTC.

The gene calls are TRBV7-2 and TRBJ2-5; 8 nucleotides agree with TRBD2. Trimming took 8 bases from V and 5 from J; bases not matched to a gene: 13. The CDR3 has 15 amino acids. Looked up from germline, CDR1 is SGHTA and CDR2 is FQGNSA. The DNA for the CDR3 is TGTGCCAGCGCCCAAGCGCCCGGGAGGGGTGAGACCCAGTACTTC. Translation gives CASAQAPGRGETQYF.

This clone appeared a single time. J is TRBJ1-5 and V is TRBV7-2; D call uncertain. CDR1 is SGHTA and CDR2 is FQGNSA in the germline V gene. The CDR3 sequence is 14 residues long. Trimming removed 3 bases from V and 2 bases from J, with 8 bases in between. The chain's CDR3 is CASSFKTGNQPQHF. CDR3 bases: TGTGCCAGCAGCTTTAAGACGGGCAATCAGCCCCAGCATTTT.